This entry lists 5 T cell receptor beta chains sequenced from one sample in a study of STAT5B mutations in CD4+ large granular lymphocyte leukemia. Generated by immunoSEQ multiplex PCR, the TCRdb table keeps only in-frame clones and is missing some. The table includes tens of thousands of clones, roughly 85% detected once. Sequencing input: CD4+ T cells from blood buffy coats. These receptors were collected from a human donor in good health.

The chain is built from TRBV19 and TRBJ2-3; 7 positions agree with TRBD1. The CDR3 consists of 13 residues. CDR1 is LNHDA, CDR2 SQIVND, per germline (reference sequence). V was pared by 4 bases and J by 10 bases, with 8 bases of the junction left unmatched. The CDR3 coding sequence is TGTGCCAGTAGTACCACAGGGGATGGGGCGCAGTATTTT. Translation gives CASSTTGDGAQYF.

The chain recombines TRBV5-1 with TRBJ2-1; TRBD2 matches 15 bases. Trimming at V came to 3 bases and at J to 4 bases, leaving 2 bases not matched to a gene. This CDR3 is built from 16 residues. From germline, CDR1 is SGHRS and CDR2 YFSETQ. CDR3 DNA: TGCGCCAGCAGCTGGACTAGCGGGGGGGTATACAATGAGCAGTTCTTC. Translating gives CASSWTSGGVYNEQFF.

CDR3 residues: CASSLDSGGLGYEQYF. The DNA of the CDR3 is TGCGCCAGCAGCTTGGACTCGGGAGGCCTGGGCTACGAGCAGTACTTC. The chain couples TRBV5-1 to TRBJ2-7; 7 bases fit TRBD2. CDR1 is SGHRS, CDR2 YFSETQ, per germline. CDR3 length: 16 amino acids. Trimming cost V 0 bases and J 3 bases; bases outside gene matches: 9. The full variable domain, rest sourced from reference TRBV5-1 and TRBJ2-7, is KAGVTQTPRYLIKTRGQQVTLSCSPISGHRSVSWYQQTPGQGLQFLFEYFSETQRNKGNFPGRFSGRQFSNSRSEMNVSTLELGDSALYLCASSLDSGGLGYEQYFGPGTRLTVT.

Written as DNA, the CDR3 is TGTGCCAGCAGCTTAATTGGGGGGAAGATTGGGCAGTATTTT. Translated, it gives CASSLIGGKIGQYF. The rearrangement uses TRBV7-8 and TRBJ2-3; tentatively, D is TRBD2 (6 bases). The germline CDR1 and CDR2 sequences are SGHVS and FQNEAQ. Trimming removed 2 bases at V and 11 bases at J, with 17 bases between. This CDR3 is built from 14 residues.

CDR3: CASSERGQNSPLHF. The CDR3, as DNA: TGTGCCAGCAGTGAGAGGGGGCAAAATTCACCCCTCCACTTT. V usage is TRBV2 and J usage is TRBJ1-6; 7 bases are shared with TRBD1. J was trimmed by 7 bases and V by 3 bases; bases with no gene match: 3. Germline-derived CDR1 and CDR2 are SNHLY and FYNNEI. This CDR3 has 14 residues.